This TCR beta chain was captured by sequencing in a study of identical twins (TCRdb year 2016). Study-level background: To test whether fetal clonotypes persist, this study deep-sequenced TCR alpha and beta repertoires from monozygotic twins, from unrelated adults of various ages, and from cord blood. To rule out contamination, replicate twin experiments were performed at different times with different library preparation protocols. The full study reports these points: Excess twin sharing in beta out-of-frame sequences was weaker because fewer shared sequences lowered the signal-to-noise ratio. Zero-insertion analyses could be partly confounded by invariant T cells such as MAIT and iNKT, although diverse VJ usage argued against such confounding for most clonotypes. In monozygotic twins, recombination models systematically underestimated out-of-frame TCR alpha sharing, but the models matched the sharing seen between unrelated individuals. Because the same donors could not be followed over many years, the conclusions depended on cross-sectional statistical analysis. Compared with coincidental sharing between unrelated individuals, out-of-frame TCR alpha sequences shared between twins showed an excess of sequences with low generation probability. Abundant cord blood beta clonotypes had fewer insertions, young adult naive repertoires showed a similar but weaker trend, and memory repertoires showed no such trend.

All donors were healthy Caucasians. The twin cohort comprised three pairs of female monozygotic twins, all aged about 18 to 29 years. Positive isolation kits from Invitrogen were used to isolate the CD4+ and CD8+ T cell populations. Counted from cysteine to phenylalanine, this CDR3 has 16 amino acids. Left in the record is the CDR3 DNA by itself, 48 bases read in frame from the first base. CDR1 SGHDN and CDR2 FVKESK were looked up in the germline V gene. A distance of 15 bases separates the germline ends of V and J, which lose 4 bases and 2 bases respectively. This clonotype was picked up a small number of times. The antigen it binds to is not known. Base qualities are missing; no much larger clone stands one base away. Receptors were amplified or captured by 5' RACE. Sequencing was performed on an Illumina HiSeq 2000. A universal primer binding site was added through template switching, and the final cDNA carried a unique molecular identifier so that TCR cDNA molecules could be counted accurately. Specific primers in the conserved constant-segment region were used to synthesize first-strand cDNA for the TCR alpha and beta chains. Each cDNA library was double barcoded, with a SMART-Mk sample barcode plus Illumina barcodes, to control for contamination. TruSeq adapter sequences and Illumina sample barcodes were added in two successive PCR steps. Sequencing of the TCR alpha and beta cDNA libraries was done on the Illumina HiSeq platform using custom primers. The original methods were these. Unique molecular identifiers were extracted from raw reads with MiGEC, and CDR3 positions were determined with MiXCR. For each individual, recombination models were inferred using an EM algorithm with the repgenHMM and IGoR tools. The tcR package in R was used for shared clonotype analysis, with sharing normalized by the product of cloneset sizes. To study raw recombination free of thymic and clonal selection effects, out-of-frame nonproductive sequences were analyzed. TCRdb reanalyzed the raw reads on its own, using fastp at Q25 for trimming and MiXCR for clone calling, and kept in-frame beta chains. Each record represents a unique CDR3 protein, reported with the most common genes and DNA among its rows. It is TCRdb's table, rather than the study itself, that gives the V and J calls and clone size. Within this sample are around 530,000 distinct CDR3 sequences, with roughly 15% of them counted one time only. The ten largest account for roughly 0.46% of the sample.

The same specimen was also included in a second study, on yellow fever vaccine responses in identical twins. According to the second study: According to the authors, the vaccine-induced T cell response in identical twins seemed to be partly convergent and partly specific to each individual. The study precisely tracked vaccine-responding T cell clones in identical twins.

The sequenced material came from CD4+ T cells sorted from blood. This sequence was found in a woman aged 18-29 years in good health. The chain uses TRBV14 and TRBJ2-1; the D gene is unclear. CDR3 reads: CASSPSGSGPYNEQFF. The sequenced DNA: TGTGCCAGCAGCCCGTCCGGATCGGGTCCCTACAATGAGCAGTTCTTC. The reference TRBV14 and TRBJ2-1 proteins fill in what lies around the CDR3, so the full variable domain reads EAGVTQFPSHSVIEKGQTVTLRCDPISGHDNLYWYRRVMGKEIKFLLHFVKESKQDESGMPNNRFLAERTGGTYSTLKVQPAELEDSGVYFCASSPSGSGPYNEQFFGPGTRLTVL.